This T cell receptor beta chain was recovered during a study of CD8 T cells in Susac syndrome (dated by TCRdb to the late 2010s). The study in broad terms: Among the Susac syndrome patients who were sequenced, clinically active disease was present in five or six and clinical remission was observed in roughly 8. Susac syndrome patients were therapy-naive, on corticosteroids (some also receiving IVIg), or on IVIg alone at blood withdrawal. Whether CD8+ T cell activation and differentiation in Susac syndrome was antigen driven was tested using repertoire sequencing. Results and caveats for the whole study, not just this receptor: The TCR sequencing and HLA analysis was acknowledged to have included a relatively small number of individuals. No clonal expansion was detected in the CD4+ T cell repertoire of Susac syndrome patients.

RNA was extracted using the RNeasy kit, and roughly 0.5 to 1 ug of the RNA was reverse transcribed with random hexamers. TCR beta CDR3 regions were amplified with the immunoSEQ multiplex PCR assay covering 54 Vbeta and 13 Jbeta segments. PCR amplification bias was corrected using a synthetic template baseline for primer optimization and computational correction. The authors' pipeline ran thus. Reads were annotated to V, D and J genes according to IMGT and were analyzed with immunoSEQ Analyzer, with only productive sequences retained. To calculate clonality, Shannon entropy was normalized by log2 of the number of productive unique sequences and then subtracted from one. For each patient and control, public and private clones were evaluated among the 100 most prevalent clones. Clones were defined as Susac-specific when absent from the healthy and MS cohorts, from about a thousand published viral clones and from other ImmuneACCESS disease sequences. TCRdb reanalyzed the raw reads on its own, using fastp at Q25 for trimming and MiXCR for clone calling, and kept in-frame beta chains. Records with the same CDR3 protein are collapsed into one entry carrying the most frequent genes and DNA. Here the V and J calls rest on TCRdb's processing, not on the authors' analysis. This sample holds approximately 190,000 distinct CDR3 sequences; approximately 94% were observed only once. The ten largest clones take up 0.098% of the sample.

In regard to this clonotype: Its antigen is unknown. Base qualities are missing; no much larger clone stands one base away.

The cysteine opens and the phenylalanine closes a CDR3 of 15 amino acids. CDR3 DNA only is kept here, 45 bases in frame from base 1. Per the germline V gene, SGHTA is the CDR1 and FQGNSA is the CDR2. Relative to germline, V is 2 bases shorter and J is 8 bases shorter, with 15 bases between their ends. High-throughput TCR beta sequencing profiled peripheral blood CD8+ and CD4+ T cells from healthy donors, Susac syndrome patients and multiple sclerosis patients. The Susac syndrome patients fulfilled recently defined diagnostic criteria for definite or probable disease. Bulk CD8+ and CD4+ T cells were purified by magnetic negative isolation, while CD8+ TEMRA cells were enriched using FACS. Blood was collected in EDTA tubes and processed within 24 hours, with PBMCs isolated through density gradient centrifugation. PBMCs intended for TCR sequencing were frozen in liquid nitrogen and were later thawed in a 37 degrees C water bath. The sorted or isolated CD4+, CD8+ and CD8+ TEMRA cells had a purity of 90% or higher.

The V and J genes are TRBV7-2 and TRBJ1-4, with TRBD1 as a weak D call on 5 bases. The sample comprised CD4+ T cells from PBMCs. This clonotype was obtained from a human donor with Susac syndrome. The DNA sequence reads TGTGCCAGCAGCTTAAAGACAGCTTGGAGGGAAAAACTGTTTTTT. Its coded protein is CASSLKTAWREKLFF.